This T cell receptor (beta chain) derives from a study of CD8 T cells in Susac syndrome. From germline, CDR1 is KGHDR and CDR2 SFDVKD. Between the trimmed V and J ends, which lost 6 bases and 8 bases, there was a span of 16 bases. The CDR3 length is 14 residues. About 0.45 to 1 ug RNA was reverse transcribed with random hexamers. TCRdb re-called the immunoSEQ multiplex PCR reads through MiXCR, storing one row per CDR3 protein. The sample records approximately 170,000 distinct CDR3 sequences, about 91% being singletons. The V and J genes are TRBV24-1 and TRBJ2-1; D call uncertain. The sequence was obtained from a human donor in good health. The sequencing input was CD4+ T cells from PBMCs. In nucleotides, the CDR3 is TGTGCCACCAGTCACCGGATGGAGTGGGATGAGCAGTTCTTC. This sequence encodes CATSHRMEWDEQFF.